The source of this T cell receptor (beta chain) is a study of blood T cell repertoires in COVID-19 (dated by TCRdb to the early 2020s). Study-level background: Collaborator samples came from the United States, Italy and Spain and covered acute and convalescent phases of COVID-19. The prospective study material was composed of cDNA or gDNA derived from T cells, B-cell-depleted T cells, or PBMCs. The dataset comprised deeply sampled blood TCRbeta repertoires from subjects exposed to, actively infected with, or recovered from COVID-19. The repertoires were released in a freely available public database intended as a resource for research on the immune response to SARS-CoV-2. The samples were drawn from two sources: the first 160 participants of the ongoing ImmuneRACE study, and 1,254 subjects contributed by 6 global collaborators. Nearly every sample came with metadata listing a de-identified subject ID, COVID-19 status, age in years and sex. Where available, HLA class I and class II types were obtained from metadata supplied by the sample provider rather than from assay-based typing.

General conclusions and limits of the study: The amount of clinical and demographic metadata varied by source and participant and was provided uncurated.

Comments on this clone: The antigen it recognizes is unknown. The record has no base qualities; no much larger clone is one base away.

For this chain, trimming is 5 bases at the V end and 5 bases at the J end, and the number of junction bases without a gene match is 8. The CDR3 spans 15 residues, from the cysteine through the phenylalanine. The sequence is cut down to CDR3 DNA, 45 bases in frame from base 1. The germline V gene specifies SGHAT as CDR1 and FQNNGV as CDR2. The immunoSEQ Assay, a bias-controlled multiplex PCR, was used to amplify TCRbeta CDR3 regions from genomic DNA. The published analysis was carried out like this. Within the assay, amplification of reference gene primers was used to estimate how many nucleated cells each sample contained. To quantify the absolute abundance of each unique TCRbeta CDR3 rearrangement, sequence reads were collapsed and filtered. Productive Simpson clonality was computed per sample as the square root of Simpson's diversity index over productive rearrangements. TCRdb stores this immuneACCESS table with in-frame sequences only. Part of the clones is absent; in the studies checked, under half of the shortfall reflects unresolved V genes, and no reason is known for the rest. From that table come the V and J calls and clone size; the DNA was used to work out D and trimming. This sample gives fewer than 600,000 clones in total; around 87% of them show up just once. The ten largest clones take up roughly 1.9% of the sample.

In the prospective study, participants were about 18 to 90 years old, resided in 20 to 30 geographic areas of the United States, and were enrolled through a virtual design. To assign participants to cohorts, the prospective study relied on clinical history that participants themselves reported in a screening survey and a study questionnaire. Recovered participants in ImmuneRACE Cohort 3 were defined as having two consecutive negative NP/OP PCR tests, clearance from a healthcare professional, or resolution of symptoms. In the prospective study, mobile phlebotomists collected whole blood, serum and a nasopharyngeal or oropharyngeal swab from each participant. Over an approximately two-month period, participants in the prospective study had the option of providing additional blood draws and questionnaires. Before DNA extraction, prospective study blood samples were shipped either frozen or at room temperature.

The receptor was isolated from a woman aged 40 to 55 who had recovered from COVID-19. Specimen: PBMCs or T cells enriched from blood (not recorded which). The rearranged segments are TRBV11-2 and TRBJ2-5; 10 bases in between match TRBD1. The nucleotides are TGTGCCAGCAGCCCCCGACAGGGGGCCGGGGAGACCCAGTACTTC. This is translated as CASSPRQGAGETQYF.